This section outlines one T cell receptor (beta chain) sequence together with its context. Assay version v3.0 of immunoSEQ was used, and it was run at survey level. Sequencing targeted about 40,000-50,000 T-cell genomes per sample. Libraries were prepared by immunoSEQ multiplex PCR; TCRdb keeps only in-frame clonotypes and omits some of them. The sample holds some 16,000 clones, approximately 81% seen once. The sample belongs to a study of long-term antiretroviral therapy in people with HIV. The sequence was collected from a woman aged 35 to 49 with HIV. This material consisted of unsorted PBMCs, taken 0.5 years after starting antiretroviral therapy.

The CDR3 is CASSPVAGNTEAFF. CDR3 coding DNA: TGTGCCAGCTCACCTGTGGCAGGGAACACTGAAGCTTTCTTT. The rearrangement joins TRBV18 to TRBJ1-1; D not certain. The germline gives CDR1 KGHSH, CDR2 LQKENI. The V gene lost 3 bases and the J gene lost 1 base, with 9 bases spanning the gap. CDR3 length: 14 residues.